What follows are 32 T cell receptor beta chains derived from one specimen sequenced in a study of T cell changes during pregnancy in multiple sclerosis. Measured with immunoSEQ multiplex PCR; TCRdb has only the in-frame clones, and not every one. The sample has some 60,000 clones, around 93% seen once. Sequenced material: CD4+ T cells from peripheral blood mononuclear cells, taken in the first trimester of pregnancy. These receptors originate from a female donor with multiple sclerosis, enrolled in a pregnancy study.

This chain links TRBV7-9 with TRBJ1-4, with 7 nucleotides matching TRBD1. The junction had 10 bases not matched to a gene; V was cut back by 5 bases and J by 7 bases. Germline V gene lookup returns CDR1 SEHNR and CDR2 FQNEAQ (reference sequence). This CDR3 is 15 amino acids long. The DNA of the CDR3 is TGTGCCAGCAGCCCGCGGGACAGTGGGCCTGAAAAACTGTTTTTT. Translating gives CASSPRDSGPEKLFF.

CDR3 protein: CASSQDRGDEQYF. DNA for the CDR3: TGTGCCAGCAGCCAGGACAGAGGCGACGAGCAGTACTTC. This chain uses TRBV4-2 with TRBJ2-7, with D maybe TRBD1 (6 bases). V was shortened by 3 bases and J by 5 bases, with 11 bases between the two germline ends. Germline CDR1 and CDR2: LGHNA and YNFKEQ. The CDR3 spans 13 residues.

This clone was counted many times. This chain connects TRBV5-6 to TRBJ1-5, with D uncertain. CDR1 and CDR2 from the germline V gene are SGHDT and YYEEEE. The CDR3 is 15 residues long. Trimming removed 3 bases from V and 0 bases from J, with 10 bases in between. DNA of the CDR3: TGTGCCAGCAGCTCCGGACTGTATAGCAATCAGCCCCAGCATTTT. Its translation is CASSSGLYSNQPQHF.

This clone has only a few counts. The chain uses TRBV9 and TRBJ1-1; D is undetermined. Germline CDR1 and CDR2: SGDLS and YYNGEE. V was pared by 0 bases and J by 7 bases, with 13 bases between. The CDR3 has 14 amino acids. CDR3 amino acids: CASSVASAGYEAFF. CDR3 coding DNA: TGTGCCAGCAGCGTAGCTTCTGCAGGCTATGAAGCTTTCTTT.

V and J are TRBV9 and TRBJ2-7, with 9 bases identical to TRBD1. The CDR3 totals 15 residues. With V trimmed by 3 bases and J by 4 bases, 8 bases remained unmatched. Per germline, CDR1 SGDLS and CDR2 YYNGEE. The CDR3: CASSDRDRARYEQYF. The CDR3 bases are TGTGCCAGCAGCGACCGGGACAGGGCCCGATACGAGCAGTACTTC. The whole variable domain, remainder taken from reference TRBV9 and TRBJ2-7, is DSGVTQTPKHLITATGQRVTLRCSPRSGDLSVYWYQQSLDQGLQFLIQYYNGEERAKGNILERFSAQQFPDLHSELNLSSLELGDSALYFCASSDRDRARYEQYFGPGTRLTVT.

The chain combines TRBV6-6 with TRBJ2-1; 11 nucleotides line up with TRBD1. This CDR3 has 15 amino acids. The V and J ends lost 6 bases and 6 bases, in that order; junction bases with no gene match: 7. Germline V gene sequence: CDR1 MNHNY, CDR2 SVGAGI (reference sequence). CDR3 nucleotide sequence: TGTGCCAGCAGATCCCGGGACAGGGGGGGCAATGAGCAGTTCTTC. Translated: CASRSRDRGGNEQFF.

This chain connects TRBV25-1 to TRBJ1-1; 7 nucleotides match TRBD1. The CDR3 runs to 16 residues. Trimming took 3 bases from V and 4 from J; bases not matched to a gene: 11. Looked up from germline, CDR1 is MGHDK and CDR2 is SYGVNS. Here the CDR3 reads CASSDRISSGGTEAFF. CDR3 coding DNA: TGTGCCAGCAGTGACCGAATATCTTCAGGGGGCACTGAAGCTTTCTTT.

This chain links TRBV7-2 with TRBJ2-7, with 8 positions matching TRBD1. This CDR3 is built from 16 residues. V lost 5 bases and J lost 4; bases outside the gene matches: 13. CDR1 is SGHTA and CDR2 is FQGNSA in the germline V gene. For the CDR3, the DNA is TGTGCCAGCAGCAAGTCGTCAGGACAGGGACAATACGAGCAGTACTTC. Translating it yields CASSKSSGQGQYEQYF.

The V call is TRBV18, the J call TRBJ1-1, with a weak D call TRBD1 (5 bases). Germline V gene data show CDR1 as KGHSH and CDR2 as LQKENI. V was trimmed by 3 bases and J by 5 bases, leaving 13 bases between them. The CDR3 runs 14 residues. The CDR3 region is CASSPRGEVTEAFF. The CDR3 coding sequence is TGTGCCAGCTCACCGCGGGGGGAAGTAACTGAAGCTTTCTTT.

CDR3 bases: TGTGCCAGCAGCTTTTCTATAGGAGTGGATCAGCCCCAGCATTTT. Its translation is CASSFSIGVDQPQHF. The gene calls are TRBV5-8 and TRBJ1-5, with D unresolved. Germline V CDR1 and CDR2: SGHTS, YDEGEE. The CDR3 has 15 amino acids. V was clipped by 2 bases and J by 5 bases, with 14 bases between them.

The chain employs TRBV6-1 and TRBJ2-3, with 9 positions matching TRBD2. With 4 bases clipped from V and 2 bases from J, the junction kept 10 bases outside the gene matches. CDR3 size: 17 residues. The germline V gene has CDR1 MNHNS and CDR2 SASEGT. The CDR3 nucleotides are TGTGCCAGCAGTGCTCGGGGGAGCGGGGGGAACACAGATACGCAGTATTTT. Translating gives CASSARGSGGNTDTQYF.

This clone showed up just a few times. The chain carries TRBV7-2 and TRBJ1-1; no firm D call. Germline V gene data show CDR1 as SGHTA and CDR2 as FQGNSA. This CDR3 has 14 residues. The ends were cut back, 5 bases at V and 5 bases at J, with 15 bases in the middle. CDR3 DNA sequence: TGTGCCAGCAGCCAACGCGTATCCTTAACTGAAGCTTTCTTT. It translates to CASSQRVSLTEAFF.

The chain combines TRBV7-2 with TRBJ2-4, with D possibly matching TRBD1 (6 bases). V was pared by 3 bases and J by 4 bases, with 16 bases between. This CDR3 is 16 amino acids long. Germline V gene data show CDR1 as SGHTA and CDR2 as FQGNSA. CDR3 protein: CASSFSDSVGKNIQYF. Here the CDR3 DNA reads TGTGCCAGCAGCTTCTCGGACAGCGTGGGGAAAAACATTCAGTACTTC.

The chain uses TRBV5-6 and TRBJ1-2, with no clear D. The CDR3 has 12 amino acids. V was cut by 4 bases and J by 5 bases, with 9 bases left in between. Germline CDR1 SGHDT, CDR2 YYEEEE. CDR3 bases: TGTGCCAGCAGCCAGGCGTTGTATGGCTACACCTTC. It codes for CASSQALYGYTF.

This chain connects TRBV19 to TRBJ1-1; D gene ambiguous. V was pared by 6 bases and J by 5 bases, with 10 bases between. This CDR3 comprises 12 residues. Germline-derived CDR1 and CDR2 are LNHDA and SQIVND (reference sequence). CDR3 DNA sequence: TGTGCCAGTAGCCTAGCGGGGACTGAAGCTTTCTTT. This translates into CASSLAGTEAFF.

The rearrangement joins TRBV5-8 to TRBJ2-5; D might be TRBD1 (5 bases). Germline CDR1 SGHTS, CDR2 YDEGEE. V shed 2 bases and J shed 1 base, with 9 bases lying between them. The CDR3 is 14 amino acids. CDR3 loop: CASSFWGFQETQYF. CDR3 DNA sequence: TGTGCCAGCAGCTTTTGGGGCTTCCAAGAGACCCAGTACTTC.

CDR3 sequence (DNA): TGTGCCACCCCCCTGGCGGGCCGCCCCGGGGAGCTGTTTTTT. It is translated as CATPLAGRPGELFF. The rearrangement joins TRBV5-4 to TRBJ2-2; the D gene is possibly TRBD2 (5 bases). Trimming cost V 9 bases and J 6 bases, with 18 bases left between them. The germline V gene encodes CDR1 SGHNT and CDR2 YYREEE (reference sequence). CDR3 size: 14 residues. Full variable domain (rest looked up from reference TRBV5-4 and TRBJ2-2): ETGVTQSPTHLIKTRGQQVTLRCSSQSGHNTVSWYQQALGQGPQFIFQYYREEENGRGNFPPRFSGLQFPNYSSELNVNALELDDSALYLCATPLAGRPGELFFGEGSRLTVL.

The rearrangement links TRBV28 to TRBJ2-7; 7 positions match TRBD1. Unmatched junction bases numbered 8, after V lost 5 bases and J lost 1 base. The CDR3 totals 15 residues. From germline, CDR1 is MDHEN and CDR2 SYDVKM. As DNA, the CDR3 is TGTGCCAGCAGTCCCTCTACCAGGGGGTCCTACGAGCAGTACTTC. This sequence encodes CASSPSTRGSYEQYF.

The J gene is TRBJ2-1, the V gene TRBV7-8, with 12 bases lining up with TRBD2. J lost 6 bases, V lost 2 bases, and 5 bases had no gene match. In germline, CDR1 is SGHVS, CDR2 FQNEAQ. This CDR3 has 16 residues. CDR3 loop: CASSLSLAGGLNEQFF. For the CDR3, the DNA is TGTGCCAGCAGCTTAAGCCTAGCGGGGGGGCTCAATGAGCAGTTCTTC.

This chain links TRBV18 with TRBJ2-1; 8 nucleotides match TRBD1. Per germline, CDR1 KGHSH and CDR2 LQKENI. The CDR3 extends over 15 amino acids. Unmatched junction bases numbered 5, after V lost 0 bases and J lost 7 bases. CDR3 DNA sequence: TGTGCCAGCTCACCACCGGGACAGGTCTTTAATGAGCAGTTCTTC. It yields the protein CASSPPGQVFNEQFF.

The CDR3 nucleotides read TGTGCCAGCTCACCTTTAGCTAGCGGGGAGACCGGGACCCAGTACTTC. Translated: CASSPLASGETGTQYF. V is TRBV18 and J is TRBJ2-5; 9 nucleotides align to TRBD2. Looked up from germline, CDR1 is KGHSH and CDR2 is LQKENI. The CDR3 contains 16 residues. Trimming cost V 3 bases and J 7 bases; bases outside gene matches: 12.

The chain joins TRBV7-9 to TRBJ1-4; 9 nucleotides match TRBD1. The junction had 3 bases not matched to a gene; V was cut back by 3 bases and J by 7 bases. CDR1 is SEHNR, CDR2 FQNEAQ, per germline (reference sequence). The CDR3 length is 14 residues. The CDR3 coding sequence is TGTGCCAGCAGCTTTGACAGGGGGAGTGAAAAACTGTTTTTT. This codes for CASSFDRGSEKLFF. Full variable domain (remainder filled in from reference TRBV7-9 and TRBJ1-4): DTGVSQNPRHKITKRGQNVTFRCDPISEHNRLYWYRQTLGQGPEFLTYFQNEAQLEKSRLLSDRFSAERPKGSFSTLEIQRTEQGDSAMYLCASSFDRGSEKLFFGSGTQLSVL.

The V call is TRBV13, the J call TRBJ2-1, with no clear D. The ends were cut back, 4 bases at V and 0 bases at J, with 13 bases in the middle. The germline gives CDR1 PRHDT, CDR2 FYEKMQ (reference sequence). CDR3 length: 16 amino acids. CDR3 amino acids: CASSSQVYSSYNEQFF. CDR3 in DNA: TGTGCCAGCAGCTCTCAGGTTTATAGCTCCTACAATGAGCAGTTCTTC.

The V call is TRBV5-1, the J call TRBJ1-2; no firm D call. This CDR3 has 13 residues. Trimming took 0 bases from V and 5 from J, leaving 8 bases between them. The V gene's germline CDR1 is SGHRS and CDR2 YFSETQ. The CDR3 spells CASSLGPPYGYTF. The CDR3 DNA is TGCGCCAGCAGCTTGGGGCCGCCGTATGGCTACACCTTC.

V usage is TRBV9 and J usage is TRBJ2-5, with TRBD2 as a possible D gene (6 bases). V lost 1 base, J lost 2 bases, and 9 bases lay in between. This CDR3 has 14 amino acids. CDR1 and CDR2 from the germline V gene are SGDLS and YYNGEE. The CDR3 DNA sequence: TGTGCCAGCAGCGTAACGGGGAGGCAAGAGACCCAGTACTTC. Amino acid sequence: CASSVTGRQETQYF. The whole variable domain, filled in from reference TRBV9 and TRBJ2-5, reads DSGVTQTPKHLITATGQRVTLRCSPRSGDLSVYWYQQSLDQGLQFLIQYYNGEERAKGNILERFSAQQFPDLHSELNLSSLELGDSALYFCASSVTGRQETQYFGPGTRLLVL.

The gene calls are TRBV7-2 and TRBJ1-5; possible D gene TRBD1, 5 bases. The CDR3 is made up of 15 amino acids. Germline V gene sequence: CDR1 SGHTA, CDR2 FQGNSA. V was trimmed by 0 bases and J by 2 bases, leaving 8 bases between them. This CDR3 reads CASSLAGVGNQPQHF. DNA of the CDR3: TGTGCCAGCAGCTTAGCAGGGGTTGGCAATCAGCCCCAGCATTTT.

CDR3 nucleotides: TGTGCCAGCTCACCACCACAGGGGCGCTCTGAAAAACTGTTTTTT. Protein sequence: CASSPPQGRSEKLFF. The V and J genes are TRBV18 and TRBJ1-4, with 7 bases fitting TRBD1. The CDR3 runs to 15 residues. The germline V gene encodes CDR1 KGHSH and CDR2 LQKENI. V gave up 0 bases and J gave up 7 bases; unmatched junction bases: 5. The full variable domain, its missing parts supplied by reference TRBV18 and TRBJ1-4, is NAGVMQNPRHLVRRRGQEARLRCSPMKGHSHVYWYRQLPEEGLKFMVYLQKENIIDESGMPKERFSAEFPKEGPSILRIQQVVRGDSAAYFCASSPPQGRSEKLFFGSGTQLSVL.

The chain is built from TRBV5-4 and TRBJ2-7; the D is unclear. The germline gives CDR1 SGHNT, CDR2 YYREEE (reference sequence). V was shortened by 4 bases and J by 6 bases, with 11 bases between the two germline ends. This CDR3 spans 12 amino acids. Here the CDR3 DNA reads TGTGCCAGCAGCCCCGTGGGCCGCGAGCAGTACTTC. Its translation is CASSPVGREQYF.

This sequence joins TRBV5-1 and TRBJ2-3, with 9 bases identical to TRBD1. CDR1 is SGHRS and CDR2 is YFSETQ in the germline V gene. The CDR3 covers 17 residues. J lost 1 base, V lost 0 bases, and 6 bases had no gene match. CDR3 bases: TGCGCCAGCAGCTTGGAGGGGACAGGGTCGGGCACAGATACGCAGTATTTT. It translates to CASSLEGTGSGTDTQYF.

The rearrangement links TRBV19 to TRBJ1-5; 8 nucleotides line up with TRBD1. V shed 5 bases, J shed 2 bases, and the junction held 8 bases outside the gene matches. Germline V gene data show CDR1 as LNHDA and CDR2 as SQIVND (reference sequence). The CDR3 extends over 16 amino acids. CDR3 sequence reads: CASSVQGALGNQPQHF. The CDR3 nucleotides read TGTGCCAGTAGTGTTCAGGGGGCGCTTGGCAATCAGCCCCAGCATTTT. Together with reference TRBV19 and TRBJ1-5, the CDR3 gives the full variable domain: DGGITQSPKYLFRKEGQNVTLSCEQNLNHDAMYWYRQDPGQGLRLIYYSQIVNDFQKGDIAEGYSVSREKKESFPLTVTSAQKNPTAFYLCASSVQGALGNQPQHFGDGTRLSIL.

The chain uses TRBV7-9 and TRBJ2-5; 8 bases are shared with TRBD2. This CDR3 contains 14 residues. V lost 3 bases and J lost 6; bases outside the gene matches: 6. Per germline, CDR1 SEHNR and CDR2 FQNEAQ (reference sequence). The CDR3 sequence is CASSFVGGAKTQYF. The CDR3 DNA follows: TGTGCCAGCAGCTTTGTCGGGGGGGCGAAGACCCAGTACTTC.

J is TRBJ1-4 and V is TRBV4-1; TRBD1 matches 7 bases. The CDR3 runs to 14 residues. CDR1 is MGHRA and CDR2 is YSYEKL in the germline V gene. Trimming cost V 3 bases and J 7 bases; bases outside gene matches: 5. This chain's CDR3 is CASSQAGGSEKLFF. For the CDR3, the DNA is TGCGCCAGCAGCCAGGCAGGGGGTTCTGAAAAACTGTTTTTT.